This TCR beta chain was identified during a study of blood T cell repertoires in COVID-19. Overall study context: Donors in the United States, Italy and Spain gave samples during acute or convalescent COVID-19. From T cells, B-cell-depleted T cells, or PBMCs came the material, which was cDNA or gDNA.

V shed 2 bases and J shed 4 bases, with 21 bases lying between them. The germline gives CDR1 SGHVS, CDR2 FQNEAQ. CDR3 length equals 18 residues. Original methodology: By means of reference gene primer amplification, nucleated cell counts were estimated. Only in-frame clones appear in the TCRdb table, and some are missing; sequencing was by immunoSEQ multiplex PCR. The DNA was the basis for D and trimming; V, J and clone size are from that table. The sample consists of approximately 120,000 clones, roughly 88% of them appearing once. The sequenced sample was peripheral blood. The origin of this receptor is a human donor in a cohort sampled during active COVID-19. The rearrangement links TRBV7-8 to TRBJ2-1; D is perhaps TRBD1 (5 bases). The CDR3 sequence: CASSLKRYSVHRYNEQFF. CDR3 in DNA: TGTGCCAGCAGCTTAAAAAGATACTCGGTCCACAGGTACAATGAGCAGTTCTTC.